These 27 T cell receptor beta chains share one sample of origin, sequenced in a study of cytomegalovirus exposure and HLA in healthy donors. PCR involved 60 Vbeta and 13 Jbeta primers. TCRdb's copy holds only in-frame clones and misses some; the assay was immunoSEQ multiplex PCR. The sample records 200,000 to 250,000 clones, approximately 80% being singletons. Sequencing was done on a sample of PBMCs. Source of these receptors: a man aged 35 to 55 in good health and CMV-seronegative.

The rearrangement links TRBV20-1 to TRBJ1-1, with unresolved D. The CDR3 length is 11 residues. V gave up 2 bases and J gave up 5 bases, with 6 bases separating them. Germline V gene data show CDR1 as DFQATT and CDR2 as SNEGSKA (reference sequence). The CDR3 spells CSARPQTEAFF. The CDR3 region has the DNA TGCAGTGCTAGACCACAGACTGAAGCTTTCTTT.

This clone was counted a few times. The chain has TRBV28 and TRBJ2-3; TRBD1 matches 10 bases. Germline CDR1 is MDHEN and CDR2 is SYDVKM. Losses at the gene ends were 3 bases for V and 3 bases for J; bases not matched to a gene: 3. The CDR3 runs to 15 residues. The CDR3 DNA follows: TGTGCCAGCAGTTTGGGGACAGGGGCGACAGATACGCAGTATTTT. The encoded protein is CASSLGTGATDTQYF.

The count of this clone is one. The J gene is TRBJ2-7, the V gene TRBV6-1; tentatively, D is TRBD2 (6 bases). The CDR3 extends over 14 amino acids. Looked up from germline, CDR1 is MNHNS and CDR2 is SASEGT. V gave up 3 bases and J gave up 10 bases, with 19 bases separating them. In DNA, the CDR3 is TGTGCCAGCAGTGACTACACACCTTCGCGGGGCCAGTACTTC. This codes for CASSDYTPSRGQYF.

The gene calls are TRBV7-6 and TRBJ1-1; perhaps TRBD1 as D (6 bases). This CDR3 region has 13 residues. CDR1 SGHVS and CDR2 FNYEAQ come from the germline V gene. V lost 0 bases and J 7 bases, leaving 9 bases between the germline ends. The CDR3 here is CASSLAQGNEAFF. The CDR3 nucleotides read TGTGCCAGCAGCTTAGCGCAGGGGAATGAAGCTTTCTTT.

The chain has TRBV7-8 and TRBJ2-3; 10 bases agree with TRBD2. Germline V gene lookup returns CDR1 SGHVS and CDR2 FQNEAQ. Germline trimming cut 5 bases from V and 4 bases from J; bases unmatched to any gene: 6. The CDR3 length is 15 residues. The CDR3 bases are TGTGCCAGCAGCGCGGGACTAGCGACCGCAGATACGCAGTATTTT. Translated, it gives CASSAGLATADTQYF. Filled out from reference TRBV7-8 and TRBJ2-3, the complete variable domain reads GAGVSQSPRYKVAKRGQDVALRCDPISGHVSLFWYQQALGQGPEFLTYFQNEAQLDKSGLPSDRFFAERPEGSVSTLKIQRTQQEDSAVYLCASSAGLATADTQYFGPGTRLTVL.

The genes are TRBV7-3 and TRBJ2-7, with 9 nucleotides matching TRBD1. Germline V gene sequence: CDR1 SGHTA, CDR2 FQGTGA. V gave up 4 bases and J gave up 5 bases; unmatched junction bases: 9. The CDR3 totals 15 residues. CDR3 bases: TGTGCCAGCAGCTCGTCAGGGACAGGGCGCGACGAGCAGTACTTC. It yields the protein CASSSSGTGRDEQYF.

This clone was detected a few times. The rearrangement links TRBV5-1 to TRBJ1-1; D unclear. V dropped 3 bases and J dropped 7 bases, with 10 bases sitting between them. The CDR3 extends over 12 amino acids. Germline loops: CDR1 SGHRS, CDR2 YFSETQ. CDR3 bases: TGCGCCAGCAGCTCTGGACGGGGTGAAGCTTTCTTT. This encodes CASSSGRGEAFF. Complete variable domain (other parts from reference TRBV5-1 and TRBJ1-1): KAGVTQTPRYLIKTRGQQVTLSCSPISGHRSVSWYQQTPGQGLQFLFEYFSETQRNKGNFPGRFSGRQFSNSRSEMNVSTLELGDSALYLCASSSGRGEAFFGQGTRLTVV.

V gene TRBV9 combines with J gene TRBJ2-3; 9 bases line up with TRBD2. Germline-derived CDR1 and CDR2 are SGDLS and YYNGEE. The CDR3 is made up of 17 amino acids. V dropped 4 bases and J dropped 5; count of bases not matched to a gene: 14. The CDR3 reads CASSHFGSGGPVDTQYF. The CDR3 DNA follows: TGTGCCAGCAGCCACTTCGGTAGCGGGGGACCCGTAGATACGCAGTATTTT.

V is TRBV7-9 and J is TRBJ2-1; TRBD1 aligns across 7 bases. The CDR3 covers 15 residues. Germline V gene lookup returns CDR1 SEHNR and CDR2 FQNEAQ (reference sequence). J gave up 1 base and V 5 bases, and 5 bases lay outside the gene matches. The CDR3 DNA reads TGTGCCAGCAGCCTAGACAGGGCGTCCTACAATGAGCAGTTCTTC. Protein sequence: CASSLDRASYNEQFF.

This chain connects TRBV13 to TRBJ2-7; 7 positions agree with TRBD2. This CDR3 spans 15 amino acids. After removal of 5 bases from V and 2 bases from J, the junction contained 9 bases not matched to a gene. Germline-derived CDR1 and CDR2 are PRHDT and FYEKMQ (reference sequence). The DNA for the CDR3 is TGTGCCAGCAGCCTCCTAGGGGCGGGGGCCTACGAGCAGTACTTC. It encodes CASSLLGAGAYEQYF. The full variable domain, rest sourced from reference TRBV13 and TRBJ2-7, is AAGVIQSPRHLIKEKRETATLKCYPIPRHDTVYWYQQGPGQDPQFLISFYEKMQSDKGSIPDRFSAQQFSDYHSELNMSSLELGDSALYFCASSLLGAGAYEQYFGPGTRLTVT.

The chain combines TRBV10-3 with TRBJ1-2; D remains unclear. Per germline, CDR1 ENHRY and CDR2 SYGVKD. V gave up 6 bases and J gave up 4 bases, with 9 bases separating them. The CDR3 spans 12 residues. The CDR3 DNA sequence: TGTGCCATCAGGGCAGACACCTATGGCTACACCTTC. Its protein is CAIRADTYGYTF.

This clone was found a few times. The V and J genes are TRBV28 and TRBJ1-1, with D tentatively TRBD1 (5 bases). CDR1 is MDHEN and CDR2 is SYDVKM in the germline V gene. The CDR3 has 14 residues. V shed 3 bases and J shed 3 bases, with 11 bases lying between them. CDR3 residues: CASSLGRADTEAFF. The CDR3 coding sequence is TGTGCCAGCAGTTTGGGCAGGGCGGACACTGAAGCTTTCTTT.

The chain carries TRBV27 and TRBJ1-2; TRBD1 agrees at 9 bases. Germline-derived CDR1 and CDR2 are MNHEY and SMNVEV (reference sequence). This CDR3 spans 14 amino acids. J was trimmed by 6 bases and V by 4 bases; bases with no gene match: 6. The CDR3 region is CASSSLQGADGYTF. In DNA form, the CDR3 reads TGTGCCAGCAGTTCCCTACAGGGGGCGGATGGCTACACCTTC.

The chain combines TRBV7-6 with TRBJ2-3; perhaps TRBD2 as D (6 bases). The V gene lost 5 bases and the J gene lost 2 bases, with 14 bases spanning the gap. The CDR3 is 15 residues long. Germline loops: CDR1 SGHVS, CDR2 FNYEAQ. The CDR3 coding sequence is TGTGCCAGCAGCCCCGGGGAGGAACTCACAGATACGCAGTATTTT. Translated, it gives CASSPGEELTDTQYF.

The V gene is TRBV11-2, the J gene TRBJ2-1; D is uncertain. Germline assignment: CDR1 SGHAT and CDR2 FQNNGV. The ends were cut back, 5 bases at V and 4 bases at J, with 12 bases in the middle. The CDR3 has 14 amino acids. CDR3 region: CASSHYGRYNEQFF. As DNA, the CDR3 is TGTGCCAGCAGCCACTATGGAAGGTACAATGAGCAGTTCTTC.

This sequence joins TRBV4-3 and TRBJ1-2; 7 bases map to TRBD1. The trim removed 0 bases at V and 6 bases at J, leaving 7 bases unmatched. The CDR3 runs 15 residues. Germline CDR1 reads LGHNA; CDR2 reads YSLEER. The CDR3 bases are TGCGCCAGCAGCCAAGATCTTCCAGGGGGTAATGGCTACACCTTC. Protein product: CASSQDLPGGNGYTF.

The chain is built from TRBV6-1 and TRBJ2-5, with a weak D call TRBD1 (5 bases). V was shortened by 5 bases and J by 4 bases, with 14 bases between the two germline ends. There are 14 residues in the CDR3. CDR1 is MNHNS and CDR2 is SASEGT in the germline V gene. The CDR3 spells CASSLGQGSETQYF. The CDR3 coding sequence is TGTGCCAGCAGTTTGGGGCAGGGATCAGAGACCCAGTACTTC.

The rearrangement joins TRBV9 to TRBJ2-5, with TRBD2 as a possible D gene (5 bases). Germline values: CDR1 SGDLS, CDR2 YYNGEE. The CDR3 consists of 14 residues. Trimming took off 4 bases at V and 4 bases at J, with 14 bases between the two ends. The CDR3 region is CASSPLTGGETQYF. The DNA of the CDR3 is TGTGCCAGCAGCCCTTTAACCGGAGGAGAGACCCAGTACTTC.

The gene calls are TRBV13 and TRBJ1-2, with D possibly TRBD1 on 6 matching bases. The germline V gene encodes CDR1 PRHDT and CDR2 FYEKMQ (reference sequence). CDR3 size: 12 residues. The V end was cut by 5 bases, the J end by 6 bases, with 10 bases between. The CDR3 loop is CASSATGNGYTF. The CDR3 nucleotides read TGTGCCAGCAGCGCTACAGGGAATGGCTACACCTTC.

This sequence joins TRBV11-2 and TRBJ1-2; 9 bases agree with TRBD1. V shed 2 bases and J 2 bases; nucleotides not matched to a gene: 3. This CDR3 contains 15 residues. Germline lookup yields CDR1 SGHAT and CDR2 FQNNGV. The CDR3 region has the DNA TGTGCCAGCAGCTTACACAGGGGGCAGAACTATGGCTACACCTTC. It encodes CASSLHRGQNYGYTF.

Concerning this clone: Additional DNA sequences in this sample encode the identical CDR3. The J gene is TRBJ2-1, the V gene TRBV9; D possibly corresponds to TRBD2 (6 bases). This CDR3 has 14 residues. Germline CDR1 and CDR2: SGDLS and YYNGEE. The germline V and J ends were trimmed by 0 bases and 7 bases, with 11 bases remaining between them. CDR3 nucleotide sequence: TGTGCCAGCAGCGTAGACGGACGGGGGAATGAGCAGTTCTTC. Encoded protein: CASSVDGRGNEQFF.

The V and J genes are TRBV5-1 and TRBJ1-2; D unresolved. V gave up 0 bases and J gave up 4 bases, with 16 bases separating them. The CDR3 extends over 16 amino acids. The germline V gene has CDR1 SGHRS and CDR2 YFSETQ. The CDR3: CASSLEVSGPTYGYTF. The CDR3 nucleotides read TGCGCCAGCAGCTTGGAGGTTAGCGGCCCGACCTATGGCTACACCTTC. The full variable domain, its missing parts supplied by reference TRBV5-1 and TRBJ1-2, is KAGVTQTPRYLIKTRGQQVTLSCSPISGHRSVSWYQQTPGQGLQFLFEYFSETQRNKGNFPGRFSGRQFSNSRSEMNVSTLELGDSALYLCASSLEVSGPTYGYTFGSGTRLTVV.

The chain uses TRBV13 and TRBJ2-3; D unclear. Germline V gene lookup returns CDR1 PRHDT and CDR2 FYEKMQ (reference sequence). Between the trimmed V and J ends, which lost 2 bases and 6 bases, there was a span of 6 bases. This CDR3 has 12 amino acids. CDR3 in amino acids: CASSLYGDTQYF. The CDR3 nucleotides are TGTGCCAGCAGCTTATATGGCGATACGCAGTATTTT. The full variable domain, with the rest looked up from reference TRBV13 and TRBJ2-3, is AAGVIQSPRHLIKEKRETATLKCYPIPRHDTVYWYQQGPGQDPQFLISFYEKMQSDKGSIPDRFSAQQFSDYHSELNMSSLELGDSALYFCASSLYGDTQYFGPGTRLTVL.

This rearrangement joins TRBV6-5 to TRBJ2-3; D may be TRBD1 (6 bases). Trimming took off 2 bases at V and 0 bases at J, with 12 bases between the two ends. Germline CDR1 and CDR2: MNHEY and SVGAGI. The CDR3 is made up of 16 amino acids. The CDR3 DNA reads TGTGCCAGCAGTTACGGGGCCAGGGGTAGCACAGATACGCAGTATTTT. It is translated as CASSYGARGSTDTQYF.

This chain joins TRBV19 and TRBJ1-2; 9 nucleotides match TRBD1. The CDR3 spans 14 residues. Germline values: CDR1 LNHDA, CDR2 SQIVND (reference sequence). V was pared by 4 bases and J by 7 bases, with 7 bases of the junction left unmatched. DNA for the CDR3: TGTGCCAGTAGTAACGGACAGGGGATAGGTGGCTACACCTTC. It specifies CASSNGQGIGGYTF. Filled out from reference TRBV19 and TRBJ1-2, the complete variable domain reads DGGITQSPKYLFRKEGQNVTLSCEQNLNHDAMYWYRQDPGQGLRLIYYSQIVNDFQKGDIAEGYSVSREKKESFPLTVTSAQKNPTAFYLCASSNGQGIGGYTFGSGTRLTVV.

The chain combines TRBV19 with TRBJ2-3; 12 bases map to TRBD1. Germline V gives CDR1 LNHDA, CDR2 SQIVND (reference sequence). The CDR3 runs 17 residues. V lost 5 bases, J lost 5 bases, and 11 bases stayed unmatched. The DNA for the CDR3 is TGTGCCAGTAGTGGGTCCGGGACAGGGGGCGGAGTAGATACGCAGTATTTT. This translates into CASSGSGTGGGVDTQYF.

The rearrangement links TRBV7-6 to TRBJ2-2; 10 nucleotides align to TRBD1. CDR1 SGHVS and CDR2 FNYEAQ come from the germline V gene. The J segment lost 6 bases and the V segment lost 5 bases, leaving 6 bases of the junction unmatched. The CDR3 loop spans 15 amino acids. CDR3 sequence (DNA): TGTGCCAGCAGCATCCGGGACAGGGGCGCCGGGGAGCTGTTTTTT. It specifies CASSIRDRGAGELFF.